The clone carrying this T cell receptor (beta chain) occurred once. Antigen specificity is unknown. V was pared by 6 bases and J by 4 bases, with 8 bases of the junction left unmatched. The CDR3 has 14 amino acids. Looked up from germline, CDR1 is SGHAT and CDR2 is FQNNGV. The sample's time point: pre-treatment sample, taken before nivolumab and TIL therapy. The record originates from a study of TIL therapy for anti-PD-1-resistant metastatic lung cancer. Across the study: Patients had a median age of 54 years (range 38-75). Study outcomes and limitations: TIL clonotype persistence in blood showed no apparent association with response.

The immunoSEQ assay was v3. TCRdb's table, derived via immunoSEQ multiplex PCR, lists solely in-frame clones and lacks some. The data contain fewer than 40,000 clones, about 79% of them seen just once; the ten biggest clones take up 2.5% to 3%. This clonotype originated in a woman aged 25-80 years with non-small cell lung cancer. The V call is TRBV11-2, the J call TRBJ2-7; 8 bases match TRBD1. The starting material was blood, obtained at baseline. CDR3 protein: CASRNRQGWYEQYF. CDR3 in DNA: TGTGCCAGCAGGAACCGACAGGGGTGGTACGAGCAGTACTTC.